These T cell receptor beta chains were read from a single sample in a study of regulatory T cells in long-lasting Graves disease. TCRdb independently ran MiXCR on the multiplex PCR reads; one entry per CDR3 protein. The sample carries about 620,000 distinct CDR3 sequences, 15% to 20% recorded once. These data were also filed under a second study, of T cells in Graves' hyperthyroidism and ophthalmopathy.

This material consisted of peripheral blood mononuclear cells (PBMCs), taken at new diagnosis, from a patient treated with antithyroid drugs. The receptor source for this set is a woman aged 30 to 39 with Graves disease. Each CDR3 is given with its conserved first and last residue. Each record gives: V gene, clone size, D gene, J gene, CDR3 DNA, CDR3 protein. D genes are given only for firm matches. The listing skips clone size in some rows; elsewhere it reads once, few, many or a size class.

TRBV20-1	-	-	TRBJ2-1	TGCAGTGCCGGGACTCTTCCTAACGGTGAGCAGTTCTTC	CSAGTLPNGEQFF
TRBV28	many	TRBD2	TRBJ2-7	TGTGCCAGCAGTAGCATTAGCGGGGGAAGCTCCTACGAGCAGTACTTC	CASSSISGGSSYEQYF
TRBV6-2/TRBV6-3	-	TRBD2	TRBJ2-1	TGTGCCAGCAGTTACTCGAAAGGGACTACTCACAATGAGCAGTTCTTC	CASSYSKGTTHNEQFF
TRBV20-1	few	-	TRBJ2-5	TGCAGTGCGCAGGACGGAAACCAAGAGACCCAGTACTTC	CSAQDGNQETQYF
TRBV27	many	-	TRBJ2-1	TGTGCCAGCAGTCCCGAGCAGACCAGCTCCTACAATGAGCAGTTCTTC	CASSPEQTSSYNEQFF
TRBV7-7	-	-	TRBJ2-7	TGTGCTAGCACCCTGGGAGGCCGGACCTACGAGCAGTACTTC	CASTLGGRTYEQYF
TRBV6-5	few	-	TRBJ1-3	TGTGCCAGCAGTTACTCGAATAAGTTGACCTCTGGAAACACCATATATTTT	CASSYSNKLTSGNTIYF
TRBV7-9	few	-	TRBJ2-1	TGTGCCAGCAGCTCCGAAATAGGTCTCCAGGCCTACAATGAGCAGTTCTTC	CASSSEIGLQAYNEQFF
TRBV24-1	-	-	TRBJ2-1	TGTGCCACCAGTGATTTTCAGGGGGGGAATGAGCAGTTCTTC	CATSDFQGGNEQFF
TRBV4-1	-	TRBD1	TRBJ2-7	TGCGCCAGCAGTCCCGGGACAGGGGCCGACGAGCAGTACTTC	CASSPGTGADEQYF
TRBV5-1	few	-	TRBJ2-1	TGCGCCAGCAGCTTGGTAAGGGCCGAGCAGTTCTTC	CASSLVRAEQFF
TRBV12-3/TRBV12-4	-	-	TRBJ2-5	TGTGCCATCCGCCGTGGGGAGACCCAGTACTTC	CAIRRGETQYF
TRBV20-1	many	-	TRBJ2-1	TGCAGTGCAAGTGGGTGGGAGGCGGGTGGTGAGCAGTTCTTC	CSASGWEAGGEQFF
TRBV2	many	-	TRBJ2-7	TGTGCCAGCGGTAACTCCTACGAGCAGTACTTC	CASGNSYEQYF
TRBV7-9	-	-	TRBJ1-3	TGTGCCAGCAGCCCGACCCTTTCCGCCTCTGGAAACACCATATATTTT	CASSPTLSASGNTIYF
TRBV27	many	-	TRBJ2-5	TGTGCCAGCAAGGGCCGGGGCCTCCAAGAGACCCAGTACTTC	CASKGRGLQETQYF
TRBV2	once	TRBD1	TRBJ2-7	TGTGCCAGCGCTGGACAGGGGGTACACGAGCAGTACTTC	CASAGQGVHEQYF
TRBV28	many	-	TRBJ1-1	TGTGCCAGCAGTTTATATCCAGGGAACACTGAAGCTTTCTTT	CASSLYPGNTEAFF
TRBV18	-	TRBD1	TRBJ1-5	TGTGCCAGCTCACCACTTCCGCAGGGGGACCGGCCCCAGCATTTT	CASSPLPQGDRPQHF
TRBV29-1	many	TRBD1	TRBJ2-3	TGCAGCGTGGAACAGGGGGTTATAGATACGCAGTATTTT	CSVEQGVIDTQYF
TRBV2	-	-	TRBJ2-1	TGTGCCAGCAGTGACAACTCCCGCAATGAGCAGTTCTTC	CASSDNSRNEQFF
TRBV6-1	many	-	TRBJ1-5	TGTGCCAGCAGTGAAGGGCAGGGCTTCTCTCAGCCCCAGCATTTT	CASSEGQGFSQPQHF
TRBV5-1	many	-	TRBJ2-3	TGTGCCAGTCGGGACTCAACAGATACGCAGTATTTT	CASRDSTDTQYF
TRBV7-2	-	TRBD1	TRBJ2-5	TGTGCCAGCAGCACCCGACAGGGGCTAGCGAAGACCCGGTACTTC	CASSTRQGLAKTRYF
TRBV20-1	many	-	TRBJ1-4	TGCAGTGCTAGATTCGGGGCGGTGGGTGAAAAACTGTTTTTT	CSARFGAVGEKLFF
TRBV10-3	few	-	TRBJ2-1	TGTGCCATCAGTGAGTCCCAGGGGCCTGGGGTCGATGAGCAGTTCTTC	CAISESQGPGVDEQFF
TRBV14	-	-	TRBJ1-1	TGTGCCAGCAGCCAAGTTAGGGGTGAAGCTTTCTTT	CASSQVRGEAFF
TRBV6-1	few	TRBD1	TRBJ1-4	TGTGCCAGCAGGGACAGGGCTACTAATGAAAAACTGTTTTTT	CASRDRATNEKLFF
TRBV30	-	TRBD2	TRBJ2-3	TGTGCCTGGAGAGCGGGGAGGGCCAATGGGGCAGATACGCAGTATTTT	CAWRAGRANGADTQYF
TRBV20-1	few	-	TRBJ1-3	TGCAGTGCTAGTCTAAACAGAGACTCTGGAAACACCATATATTTT	CSASLNRDSGNTIYF
TRBV18	few	-	TRBJ2-2	TGTGCCAGCTCACCAAAGTCCACCGGGGAGCTGTTTTTT	CASSPKSTGELFF
TRBV6-2/TRBV6-3	many	TRBD2	TRBJ2-2	TGTGCCAGCAGTTACTCTAGGGGACTAGCGGGAATCACCGGGGAGCTGTTTTTT	CASSYSRGLAGITGELFF
TRBV28	many	TRBD1	TRBJ1-5	TGTGCCAGCAGACCGTTGGACAGGGGTCTTCAGCCCCAGCATTTT	CASRPLDRGLQPQHF
TRBV7-2	many	-	TRBJ1-2	TGTGCCAGCAGCCCACGTCGGGGAGGGGGTTCTAACTATGGCTACACCTTC	CASSPRRGGGSNYGYTF
TRBV6-1	few	TRBD2	TRBJ2-1	TGTGCCAGCAGTCCCCCAGCGGGATACAGCTCCTACAATGAGCAGTTCTTC	CASSPPAGYSSYNEQFF
TRBV27	-	-	TRBJ2-3	TGTGCCAGCAGCCGGGATTTTGGGGGTACAGATACGCAGTATTTT	CASSRDFGGTDTQYF
TRBV6-1	-	TRBD1	TRBJ1-6	TGTGCCAGCAGTCTCGACAGGGGCGATAATTCACCCCTCCACTTT	CASSLDRGDNSPLHF
TRBV2	-	TRBD2	TRBJ2-5	TGTGCCAGCAGTGTCGGGAGGATAGAGACCCAGTACTTC	CASSVGRIETQYF
TRBV15	few	TRBD1	TRBJ1-2	TGTGCCACCAGCAGGGGGACAGGTGCTAACTATGGCTACACCTTC	CATSRGTGANYGYTF
TRBV2	many	-	TRBJ1-1	TGTGCCAGCAGTATTAACAGGAACACTGAAGCTTTCTTT	CASSINRNTEAFF
TRBV6-2/TRBV6-3	many	-	TRBJ2-2	TGTGCCAGCAGTTCCCAGGCACAGTCGAACACCGGGGAGCTGTTTTTT	CASSSQAQSNTGELFF
TRBV15	few	-	TRBJ2-7	TGTGCCACCAGCAGACCTAAACCCGGGACGGGGTCCTACGAGCAGTACTTC	CATSRPKPGTGSYEQYF
TRBV7-2	-	TRBD1	TRBJ2-5	TGTGCCAGCGGTGAACAGGGGGCACAAGAGACCCAGTACTTC	CASGEQGAQETQYF
TRBV28	many	-	TRBJ1-2	TGTGCCAGCAGTTTACCGATCCAAGATGGCTACACCTTC	CASSLPIQDGYTF
TRBV12-3/TRBV12-4	-	-	TRBJ1-3	TGTGCCAGCAACGGTGGTGGAAACACCATATATTTT	CASNGGGNTIYF
TRBV7-9	many	-	TRBJ2-7	TGTGCCAGCAGCTTAGTCTTATCCCACGAGCAGTACTTC	CASSLVLSHEQYF
TRBV3-1	many	-	TRBJ2-1	TGTGCCAGCAGCCAAGTCCAGGGCAATGAGCAGTTCTTC	CASSQVQGNEQFF